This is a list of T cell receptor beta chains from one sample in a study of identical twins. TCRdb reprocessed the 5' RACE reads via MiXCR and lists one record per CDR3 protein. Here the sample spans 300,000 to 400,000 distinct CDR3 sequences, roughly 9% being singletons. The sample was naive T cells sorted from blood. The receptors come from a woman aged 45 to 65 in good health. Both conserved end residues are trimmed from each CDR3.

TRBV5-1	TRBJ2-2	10	ASRPETGELF
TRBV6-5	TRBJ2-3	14	ASSILQRGGTDTQY
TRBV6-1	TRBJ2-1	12	ASSRQGRYNEQF
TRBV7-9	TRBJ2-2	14	ASSPEFAVRVVELF
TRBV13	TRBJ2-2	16	ASSGTLGLALNTGELF
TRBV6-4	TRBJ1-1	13	ASSPQGGTNTEAF
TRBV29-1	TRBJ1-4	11	SVGTTGNEKLF
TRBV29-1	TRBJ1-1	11	SVEGGTNTEAF
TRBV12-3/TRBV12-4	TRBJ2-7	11	ASSEGTSGRTY
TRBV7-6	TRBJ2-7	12	ASSLSQGYYEQY
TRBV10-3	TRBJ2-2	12	ASGALSNTGELF
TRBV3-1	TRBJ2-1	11	ASGWGRPNEQF
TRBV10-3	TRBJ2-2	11	AISDLSAGELF
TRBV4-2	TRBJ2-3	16	ASSQEGTSDPSTDTQY
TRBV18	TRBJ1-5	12	ASSPSQGYQPQH
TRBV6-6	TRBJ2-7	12	ASYQTSGASEQY
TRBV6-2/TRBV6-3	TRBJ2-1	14	ASTPLPGPQALGQF
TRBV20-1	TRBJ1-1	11	SARNRVGTEAF
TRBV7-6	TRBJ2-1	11	ASSPMGAGEQF
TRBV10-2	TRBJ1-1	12	ASLGLDGPAEAF
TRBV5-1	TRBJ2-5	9	ASAAGGTQY
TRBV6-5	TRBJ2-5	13	ASSPSSGSQETQY
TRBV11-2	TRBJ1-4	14	ASSTGHRAPNEKLF
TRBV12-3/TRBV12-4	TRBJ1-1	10	ASSAQGPEAF
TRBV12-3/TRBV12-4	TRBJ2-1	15	ASSFVFGTSDYNEQF
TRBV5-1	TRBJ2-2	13	ASSPGGRSAGELF
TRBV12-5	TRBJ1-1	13	ASGFRGQGWTEAF